A single sample is the source of the 28 T cell receptor beta chains below, sequenced in a study of blood T cell repertoires in COVID-19. Generated by immunoSEQ multiplex PCR, the TCRdb table keeps only in-frame clones and is missing some. The table shows approximately 29,000 clones, with about 85% occurring only once. The sequencing sample was made of peripheral blood. These receptors originate from a woman aged 55-70 years with active COVID-19.

The chain links TRBV5-1 to TRBJ1-5; 7 bases map to TRBD1. V lost 7 bases, J lost 3 bases, and 13 bases stayed unmatched. CDR3 length: 16 residues. Germline values: CDR1 SGHRS, CDR2 YFSETQ. The CDR3 bases are TGCGCCAGCGCGGAGGGATACAGGGGTTCCAATCAGCCCCAGCATTTT. It is translated as CASAEGYRGSNQPQHF. Drawing the rest from reference TRBV5-1 and TRBJ1-5, the complete variable domain is KAGVTQTPRYLIKTRGQQVTLSCSPISGHRSVSWYQQTPGQGLQFLFEYFSETQRNKGNFPGRFSGRQFSNSRSEMNVSTLELGDSALYLCASAEGYRGSNQPQHFGDGTRLSIL.

The CDR3 sequence is CASSVEGSGRGQFF. DNA for the CDR3: TGTGCCAGCAGCGTGGAGGGTAGTGGTCGTGGGCAGTTCTTC. The chain combines TRBV9 with TRBJ2-1, with D possibly matching TRBD2 (6 bases). V was cut by 2 bases and J by 12 bases, with 18 bases left in between. Germline V gene sequence: CDR1 SGDLS, CDR2 YYNGEE. This CDR3 is 14 amino acids long.

The chain recombines TRBV19 with TRBJ1-2; D is unresolved. This CDR3 region has 16 residues. Trimming pared 4 bases from V and 6 bases from J, leaving 21 bases between. Germline lookup yields CDR1 LNHDA and CDR2 SQIVND (reference sequence). This CDR3 is CASSTRSGLTSHGYTF. CDR3 nucleotide sequence: TGTGCCAGTAGTACAAGGTCGGGTCTCACAAGCCATGGCTACACCTTC.

The count of this clone is one. The chain uses TRBV29-1 and TRBJ2-7; 10 positions agree with TRBD1. There are 13 residues in the CDR3. The germline V gene encodes CDR1 SQVTM and CDR2 ANQGSEA. Losses at the gene ends were 5 bases for V and 6 bases for J; bases not matched to a gene: 7. The CDR3 sequence is CSVIGQGVSEQYF. CDR3 nucleotides: TGCAGCGTTATAGGACAGGGGGTTTCCGAGCAGTACTTC.

The CDR3 sequence is CASSSQGNQPQHF. The CDR3 DNA sequence: TGTGCCAGCAGCTCGCAGGGGAATCAGCCCCAGCATTTT. The chain uses TRBV3-1 (or the pseudogene TRBV3-2) and TRBJ1-5; possible D gene TRBD1, 6 bases. The CDR3 loop spans 13 amino acids. Germline values: CDR1 LGHDT, CDR2 YNNKEL (reference sequence). Trimming removed 5 bases at V and 4 bases at J, with 9 bases between.

This chain uses TRBV7-9 with TRBJ2-4; TRBD2 might be the D (6 bases). Germline V gives CDR1 SEHNR, CDR2 FQNEAQ (reference sequence). The germline V and J ends were trimmed by 3 bases and 1 base, with 7 bases remaining between them. CDR3 length: 14 residues. The CDR3 here is CASSLGGAKNIQYF. CDR3 DNA sequence: TGTGCCAGCAGCTTGGGGGGTGCCAAAAACATTCAGTACTTC.

V is TRBV15 and J is TRBJ1-6; 9 nucleotides match TRBD1. Germline CDR1 LNHNV, CDR2 YYDKDF (reference sequence). CDR3 size: 16 residues. V lost 4 bases to trimming and J lost 6 bases; unmatched junction nucleotides: 7. CDR3 residues: CATSTRQGVGNSPLHF. The CDR3 DNA is TGTGCCACCAGCACCCGACAGGGGGTCGGTAATTCACCCCTCCACTTT.

The gene calls are TRBV11-1 and TRBJ2-1; 7 bases are shared with TRBD2. Germline V CDR1 and CDR2: SGHAT, FQDESV (reference sequence). Trimming at V came to 0 bases and at J to 3 bases, leaving 2 bases not matched to a gene. The CDR3 runs 15 residues. DNA of the CDR3: TGTGCCAGCAGCTTAGCGGGGACTATCTACAATGAGCAGTTCTTC. Its translation: CASSLAGTIYNEQFF.

The chain recombines TRBV7-9 with TRBJ1-1, with D possibly being TRBD1 (5 bases). V was shortened by 5 bases and J by 1 base, with 17 bases between the two germline ends. The CDR3 loop spans 16 amino acids. Germline V gene data show CDR1 as SEHNR and CDR2 as FQNEAQ (reference sequence). CDR3 bases: TGTGCCAGCAGCCCGCAAACACTCCAGGGGAACACTGAAGCTTTCTTT. Translated, it gives CASSPQTLQGNTEAFF.

The V and J genes are TRBV6-6 and TRBJ2-7; D is ambiguous. Trimming took 2 bases from V and 2 from J, leaving 7 bases between them. The CDR3 has 13 residues. Per germline, CDR1 MNHNY and CDR2 SVGAGI (reference sequence). The CDR3 region has the DNA TGTGCCAGCAGTTACCGAGAAGCCTACGAGCAGTACTTC. Its translation: CASSYREAYEQYF.

The chain couples TRBV7-8 to TRBJ2-7, with D unclear. Germline V gene data show CDR1 as SGHVS and CDR2 as FQNEAQ. The V end lost 2 bases, the J end lost 6 bases, and 17 bases lay between the germline ends. CDR3 length: 15 residues. CDR3 protein: CASSLRLGPRGEQYF. Written as DNA, the CDR3 is TGTGCCAGCAGCTTAAGGCTAGGTCCTCGTGGCGAGCAGTACTTC. The full variable domain, completed using reference TRBV7-8 and TRBJ2-7, is GAGVSQSPRYKVAKRGQDVALRCDPISGHVSLFWYQQALGQGPEFLTYFQNEAQLDKSGLPSDRFFAERPEGSVSTLKIQRTQQEDSAVYLCASSLRLGPRGEQYFGPGTRLTVT.

The rearrangement uses TRBV27 and TRBJ2-4; the D gene is possibly TRBD2 (6 bases). Deletions cut 8 bases from V and 0 bases from J, with 14 bases between. The germline CDR1 and CDR2 sequences are MNHEY and SMNVEV (reference sequence). CDR3 length equals 15 residues. CDR3 protein: CASGPSVLAKNIQYF. Here the CDR3 DNA reads TGTGCCAGCGGGCCTAGCGTCTTAGCCAAAAACATTCAGTACTTC.

The chain links TRBV28 to TRBJ2-1; 9 nucleotides match TRBD2. The germline V gene encodes CDR1 MDHEN and CDR2 SYDVKM. The CDR3 has 16 amino acids. The V gene end was trimmed by 5 bases and the J gene end by 0 bases; junction bases not matched to a gene: 5. Here the CDR3 DNA reads TGTGCCAGCAGTCCCCCGACTAGCGGCTCCTACAATGAGCAGTTCTTC. It codes for CASSPPTSGSYNEQFF.

The chain links TRBV18 to TRBJ1-1; TRBD1 matches at 9 bases. With 2 bases clipped from V and 11 bases from J, the junction kept 9 bases outside the gene matches. This CDR3 has 14 residues. Per germline, CDR1 KGHSH and CDR2 LQKENI. The CDR3 here is CASSPSDRGAAAFF. The CDR3 bases are TGTGCCAGCTCACCATCGGACAGGGGAGCAGCGGCTTTCTTT.

This clone has just one count. This chain uses TRBV5-5 with TRBJ1-4; D unresolved. Trimming stripped 3 bases from V and 8 bases from J, with 8 bases between. Germline V gene sequence: CDR1 SGHKS, CDR2 YYEKEE (reference sequence). The CDR3 is made up of 12 amino acids. The CDR3 spells CASSWAQEKLFF. CDR3 bases: TGTGCCAGCAGCTGGGCACAGGAAAAACTGTTTTTT.

This clone was found a few times. The chain uses TRBV7-9 and TRBJ1-3; no clear D gene. This CDR3 contains 13 residues. Trimming shortened V by 6 bases and J by 3 bases, and 9 bases separated the two germline ends. Germline assignment: CDR1 SEHNR and CDR2 FQNEAQ (reference sequence). The CDR3 sequence: CASSEIGGNTIYF. Written as DNA, the CDR3 is TGTGCCAGCAGTGAAATCGGTGGAAACACCATATATTTT. The variable domain in full, with the rest retrieved from reference TRBV7-9 and TRBJ1-3, is DTGVSQNPRHKITKRGQNVTFRCDPISEHNRLYWYRQTLGQGPEFLTYFQNEAQLEKSRLLSDRFSAERPKGSFSTLEIQRTEQGDSAMYLCASSEIGGNTIYFGEGSWLTVV.

V gene TRBV9 combines with J gene TRBJ1-6; 7 positions match TRBD1. CDR3 length: 14 amino acids. CDR1 and CDR2 from the germline V gene are SGDLS and YYNGEE. The V segment lost 2 bases and the J segment 6 bases; nucleotides outside the gene matches: 2. CDR3 nucleotide sequence: TGTGCCAGCAGCGTGGGACAGCTTAATTCACCCCTCCACTTT. It is translated as CASSVGQLNSPLHF.

The chain joins TRBV14 to TRBJ2-1; 12 positions agree with TRBD2. The germline V gene encodes CDR1 SGHDN and CDR2 FVKESK. The trim removed 0 bases at V and 14 bases at J, leaving 11 bases unmatched. The CDR3 is made up of 16 amino acids. CDR3 DNA: TGTGCCAGCAGCCAAGATCCGTCTACTAGCGGGAGGTCGGAGTTCTTC. The encoded protein is CASSQDPSTSGRSEFF.

This clone was seen only once. The chain carries TRBV5-1 and TRBJ2-1; 7 bases agree with TRBD2. Trimming took 5 bases from V and 0 from J; bases not matched to a gene: 5. Germline V gene sequence: CDR1 SGHRS, CDR2 YFSETQ. The CDR3 has 15 amino acids. CDR3 sequence reads: CASSNGGSSYNEQFF. The CDR3 bases are TGCGCCAGCAGTAATGGCGGGAGCTCCTACAATGAGCAGTTCTTC.

The V and J genes are TRBV4-2 and TRBJ2-7; the match to TRBD1 covers 8 bases. Per the germline V gene, CDR1 is LGHNA and CDR2 is YNFKEQ. This CDR3 region has 16 residues. V shed 0 bases, J shed 4 bases, and the junction held 8 bases outside the gene matches. CDR3 residues: CASSQDGQGSRYEQYF. The CDR3 DNA reads as TGTGCCAGCAGCCAAGATGGACAGGGCAGTCGGTACGAGCAGTACTTC.

This chain links TRBV5-5 with TRBJ2-1; 7 positions agree with TRBD2. V lost 0 bases to trimming and J lost 1 base; unmatched junction nucleotides: 4. Germline CDR1 is SGHKS and CDR2 is YYEKEE (reference sequence). The length of the CDR3 is 16 residues. This CDR3 is CASSLAGGGSYNEQFF. CDR3 coding DNA: TGTGCCAGCAGCTTGGCTGGGGGAGGGTCCTACAATGAGCAGTTCTTC. Full variable domain (missing parts from reference TRBV5-5 and TRBJ2-1): DAGVTQSPTHLIKTRGQQVTLRCSPISGHKSVSWYQQVLGQGPQFIFQYYEKEERGRGNFPDRFSARQFPNYSSELNVNALLLGDSALYLCASSLAGGGSYNEQFFGPGTRLTVL.

V is TRBV7-3 and J is TRBJ2-1; 12 nucleotides line up with TRBD2. The germline CDR1 and CDR2 sequences are SGHTA and FQGTGA. This CDR3 region has 15 residues. V was clipped by 5 bases and J by 7 bases; unmatched bases: 6. The CDR3: CASSPGLAGSNEQFF. The CDR3 DNA reads as TGTGCCAGCAGCCCTGGACTAGCGGGATCAAATGAGCAGTTCTTC.

This chain links TRBV4-1 with TRBJ2-1; 9 bases fit TRBD2. This CDR3 contains 15 residues. Germline V lookup: CDR1 MGHRA, CDR2 YSYEKL. The V gene end was trimmed by 4 bases and the J gene end by 7 bases; junction bases not matched to a gene: 8. The CDR3 DNA sequence: TGCGCCAGCAGCCTGTCTGGGCGGGAGGGGAATGAGCAGTTCTTC. This gives the protein CASSLSGREGNEQFF.

The chain uses TRBV19 and TRBJ2-1, with D maybe TRBD1 (6 bases). The CDR3 runs to 17 residues. Germline V gives CDR1 LNHDA, CDR2 SQIVND (reference sequence). Trimming took 3 bases from V and 0 from J, leaving 15 bases between them. CDR3 residues: CASSMRTARSSYNEQFF. CDR3 nucleotide sequence: TGTGCCAGTAGTATGAGGACAGCCCGGAGCTCCTACAATGAGCAGTTCTTC.

This sequence joins TRBV3-1 (or the pseudogene TRBV3-2) and TRBJ1-1, with D maybe TRBD1 (6 bases). This CDR3 contains 14 residues. Germline V CDR1 and CDR2: LGHDT, YNNKEL (reference sequence). Trimming removed 6 bases from V and 5 bases from J, with 16 bases in between. CDR3 residues: CASSPARGGTEAFF. The CDR3 DNA reads TGTGCCAGCAGTCCGGCGAGGGGGGGGACTGAAGCTTTCTTT.

V is TRBV7-9 and J is TRBJ1-1; perhaps TRBD1 as D (6 bases). The CDR3 runs 13 residues. Trimming left V 5 bases short and J 5 bases short, with 12 bases between. Germline V gene sequence: CDR1 SEHNR, CDR2 FQNEAQ (reference sequence). The CDR3 sequence is CASSNKGGTEAFF. The CDR3 DNA is TGTGCCAGCAGCAATAAAGGGGGAACTGAAGCTTTCTTT.

In its sample, this clone was seen once. The V and J genes are TRBV3-1 (or the pseudogene TRBV3-2) and TRBJ1-1, with TRBD1 matching 9 bases. The V segment lost 4 bases and the J segment 6 bases; nucleotides outside the gene matches: 3. The CDR3 runs to 13 residues. Germline-derived CDR1 and CDR2 are LGHDT and YNNKEL (reference sequence). The CDR3 loop reads CASSRRQGAEAFF. In nucleotides, the CDR3 is TGTGCCAGCAGCCGCCGACAGGGGGCTGAAGCTTTCTTT.

This clone appeared a few times. The chain carries TRBV27 and TRBJ2-7; D possibly corresponds to TRBD2 (7 bases). This CDR3 comprises 14 residues. The germline CDR1 and CDR2 sequences are MNHEY and SMNVEV (reference sequence). Trimming left V 8 bases short and J 4 bases short, with 18 bases between. CDR3 sequence: CASARGGLPYEQYF. DNA of the CDR3: TGTGCCAGCGCGCGCGGGGGCCTTCCGTACGAGCAGTACTTC.